This T cell receptor (beta chain) was documented in a study of response to subunit inactivated influenza vaccine. Study results and limitations: Authors suggested few new T cells are recruited by each seasonal influenza vaccination.

As regards this clonotype: The antigen is undetermined.

MiXCR, applied by TCRdb to the RT-PCR reads, yields one record per CDR3 protein. This sample has approximately 500,000 distinct CDR3 sequences, with 13% found just once. Sequences were derived from PBMCs from blood, sampled about 6 weeks after vaccination. The receptor was derived from a middle-aged man who received an inactivated influenza vaccine.

The CDR3 protein is CASRQGGQADIQYF. In DNA form, the CDR3 reads TGTGCCAGCAGACAAGGTGGACAGGCGGACATTCAGTACTTC. This chain links TRBV5-5 with TRBJ2-4; 7 nucleotides line up with TRBD1. The germline V gene encodes CDR1 SGHKS and CDR2 YYEKEE (reference sequence). V shed 5 bases and J 8 bases; nucleotides not matched to a gene: 10. The CDR3 consists of 14 residues.